The 30 T cell receptor beta chains presented below share a single source sample, sequenced in a study of T cells after yellow fever vaccination. TCRdb itself ran the 5' RACE reads through MiXCR, one entry per CDR3 protein. The sample lists about 550,000 distinct CDR3 sequences, around 21% occurring once. Sequences were derived from PBMCs, sampled 15 days after the yellow fever booster vaccination. The receptors here all came from a man under 40 who received the YFV17D yellow fever vaccine.

The chain recombines TRBV5-6 with TRBJ2-1, with 11 bases matching TRBD1. Trimming removed 4 bases from V and 3 bases from J; junction bases left unmatched: 12. CDR1 is SGHDT and CDR2 is YYEEEE in the germline V gene. The CDR3 covers 18 residues. The CDR3 DNA follows: TGTGCCAGCAGCCCCACTTTATGGGACAGGGGGAACTACAATGAGCAGTTCTTC. Protein: CASSPTLWDRGNYNEQFF. Combining the CDR3 with reference TRBV5-6 and TRBJ2-1 gives the whole variable domain DAGVTQSPTHLIKTRGQQVTLRCSPKSGHDTVSWYQQALGQGPQFIFQYYEEEERQRGNFPDRFSGHQFPNYSSELNVNALLLGDSALYLCASSPTLWDRGNYNEQFFGPGTRLTVL.

This chain connects TRBV7-2 to TRBJ1-6; 7 positions match TRBD1. Germline CDR1 is SGHTA and CDR2 is FQGNSA. The CDR3 runs to 16 residues. J was trimmed by 5 bases and V by 3 bases; bases with no gene match: 7. CDR3 sequence reads: CASSFRLDRNNSPLHF. Written as DNA, the CDR3 is TGTGCCAGCAGCTTCAGATTGGACAGGAATAATTCACCCCTCCACTTT.

This clonotype was picked up a small number of times. This chain links TRBV20-1 with TRBJ2-3; no firm D call. Germline values: CDR1 DFQATT, CDR2 SNEGSKA (reference sequence). CDR3 size: 14 residues. V lost 1 base, J lost 5 bases, and 13 bases lay in between. CDR3 nucleotide sequence: TGCAGTGCTAGAGCGGCCGCCCCACAAGATACGCAGTATTTT. Its protein product is CSARAAAPQDTQYF.

This clonotype was counted a few times. The V call is TRBV20-1, the J call TRBJ2-3, with 11 bases matching TRBD2. The V gene's germline CDR1 is DFQATT and CDR2 SNEGSKA (reference sequence). The CDR3 has 15 amino acids. V was clipped by 5 bases and J by 0 bases; unmatched bases: 4. CDR3 residues: CSAPLAGGSTDTQYF. The CDR3 coding sequence is TGCAGTGCTCCCTTAGCGGGAGGGAGCACAGATACGCAGTATTTT.

The chain has TRBV7-2 and TRBJ2-3; the D gene is possibly TRBD1 (7 bases). Trimming shortened V by 5 bases and J by 4 bases, and 16 bases separated the two germline ends. Germline-derived CDR1 and CDR2 are SGHTA and FQGNSA. This CDR3 has 15 amino acids. In nucleotides, the CDR3 is TGTGCCAGCAGCCCCCAGGGGGGCGGGTCAGATACGCAGTATTTT. The encoded protein is CASSPQGGGSDTQYF. The whole variable domain, filled in from reference TRBV7-2 and TRBJ2-3, reads GAGVSQSPSNKVTEKGKDVELRCDPISGHTALYWYRQSLGQGLEFLIYFQGNSAPDKSGLPSDRFSAERTGGSVSTLTIQRTQQEDSAVYLCASSPQGGGSDTQYFGPGTRLTVL.

The sample holds many counts of this clonotype. This sequence joins TRBV27 and TRBJ2-2; a weak D match, TRBD2 (6 bases). V lost 2 bases and J 1 base, leaving 11 bases between the germline ends. CDR3 length: 16 amino acids. Germline V CDR1 and CDR2: MNHEY, SMNVEV (reference sequence). CDR3 region: CASSLRPGVNTGELFF. CDR3 nucleotides: TGTGCCAGCAGTTTAAGGCCGGGGGTGAACACCGGGGAGCTGTTTTTT.

The V call is TRBV7-6, the J call TRBJ2-5, with 7 bases matching TRBD1. Germline V gives CDR1 SGHVS, CDR2 FNYEAQ. V lost 4 bases, J lost 5 bases, and 16 bases stayed unmatched. The CDR3 covers 17 residues. In DNA, the CDR3 is TGTGCCAGCAGCTCCCCCTCCCCAAACAGGGGATTGGAGACCCAGTACTTC. Its protein is CASSSPSPNRGLETQYF.

The chain is built from TRBV7-3 and TRBJ2-1, with 12 bases fitting TRBD1. The CDR3 runs to 15 residues. CDR1 SGHTA and CDR2 FQGTGA come from the germline V gene. J lost 10 bases, V lost 5 bases, and 9 bases had no gene match. The CDR3: CASSPGGTGGEEQFF. Here the CDR3 DNA reads TGTGCCAGCAGCCCTGGTGGGACAGGGGGCGAGGAGCAGTTCTTC. Full variable domain (missing parts from reference TRBV7-3 and TRBJ2-1): GAGVSQTPSNKVTEKGKYVELRCDPISGHTALYWYRQSLGQGPEFLIYFQGTGAADDSGLPNDRFFAVRPEGSVSTLKIQRTERGDSAVYLCASSPGGTGGEEQFFGPGTRLTVL.

This chain links TRBV29-1 with TRBJ2-2; D remains ambiguous. This CDR3 has 15 amino acids. The germline V gene has CDR1 SQVTM and CDR2 ANQGSEA. The ends were cut back, 0 bases at V and 0 bases at J, with 8 bases in the middle. This chain's CDR3 is CSVEDLTSNTGELFF. Here the CDR3 DNA reads TGCAGCGTTGAAGACCTCACGTCGAACACCGGGGAGCTGTTTTTT.

The V call is TRBV27, the J call TRBJ2-2; no reliable D call. The CDR3 is made up of 14 amino acids. CDR1 is MNHEY, CDR2 SMNVEV, per germline (reference sequence). Deletions cut 2 bases from V and 4 bases from J, with 8 bases between. The CDR3, as DNA: TGTGCCAGCAGTTTACCCGGGCTCACCGGGGAGCTGTTTTTT. Protein sequence: CASSLPGLTGELFF.

V usage is TRBV5-8 and J usage is TRBJ2-2; D ambiguous. This CDR3 has 15 residues. In germline, CDR1 is SGHTS, CDR2 YDEGEE. Trimming took 0 bases from V and 3 from J, leaving 9 bases between them. CDR3 in DNA: TGTGCCAGCAGCTTGGCGGCTACCCACACCGGGGAGCTGTTTTTT. It yields the protein CASSLAATHTGELFF.

The V call is TRBV7-6, the J call TRBJ2-5; D gene ambiguous. Germline V gene data show CDR1 as SGHVS and CDR2 as FNYEAQ. Trimming cost V 1 base and J 5 bases, with 14 bases left between them. The length of the CDR3 is 15 residues. CDR3 region: CASSLGTALRETQYF. The CDR3 DNA follows: TGTGCCAGCAGCTTAGGGACGGCCCTCCGGGAGACCCAGTACTTC.

J is TRBJ2-2 and V is TRBV6-2 or TRBV6-3; no definite D call. The germline CDR1 and CDR2 sequences are MNHEY and SVGEGT. V lost 8 bases and J lost 0, with 7 bases in between. The CDR3 totals 13 residues. The CDR3 loop is CASWTANTGELFF. Here the CDR3 DNA reads TGTGCCAGCTGGACCGCGAACACCGGGGAGCTGTTTTTT.

This clonotype was picked up a small number of times. V is TRBV20-1 and J is TRBJ2-1; TRBD2 aligns across 11 bases. This CDR3 is 18 amino acids long. J was trimmed by 4 bases and V by 0 bases; bases with no gene match: 11. Per the germline V gene, CDR1 is DFQATT and CDR2 is SNEGSKA (reference sequence). The CDR3 DNA follows: TGCAGTGCTAGAGATCTGACCGGGACTAGCGGTTCATACAATGAGCAGTTCTTC. It encodes CSARDLTGTSGSYNEQFF.

In this sample, this clonotype turned up a few times. The chain combines TRBV29-1 with TRBJ2-1; a weak D match, TRBD2 (5 bases). V gave up 2 bases and J gave up 8 bases, with 7 bases separating them. Germline loops: CDR1 SQVTM, CDR2 ANQGSEA. There are 11 residues in the CDR3. In DNA form, the CDR3 reads TGCAGCGTTGAATTTAGCGATGAGCAGTTCTTC. Protein: CSVEFSDEQFF.

The chain carries TRBV12-3 or TRBV12-4 and TRBJ2-1, with 12 bases identical to TRBD2. The CDR3 is made up of 16 amino acids. V dropped 4 bases and J dropped 8; count of bases not matched to a gene: 9. The CDR3 sequence: CASSSSTSGRRDEQFF. Here the CDR3 DNA reads TGTGCCAGCAGTTCGTCAACTAGCGGGAGGAGGGATGAGCAGTTCTTC.

The chain links TRBV29-1 to TRBJ2-7; perhaps TRBD1 as D (7 bases). The CDR3 loop spans 12 amino acids. From germline, CDR1 is SQVTM and CDR2 ANQGSEA. V was cut by 5 bases and J by 5 bases, with 13 bases left in between. The CDR3: CSVHRGGDEQYF. Written as DNA, the CDR3 is TGCAGCGTTCACAGGGGAGGTGACGAGCAGTACTTC.

The chain employs TRBV5-4 and TRBJ2-1; 7 nucleotides agree with TRBD2. The CDR3 contains 15 residues. Trimming removed 2 bases from V and 2 bases from J; junction bases left unmatched: 4. Germline V lookup: CDR1 SGHNT, CDR2 YYREEE (reference sequence). The CDR3 protein is CASSFPGGPYNEQFF. The CDR3 DNA reads TGTGCCAGCAGCTTCCCGGGAGGCCCCTACAATGAGCAGTTCTTC.

This clonotype has at least ten counts. The V call is TRBV5-1, the J call TRBJ2-7, with D unresolved. CDR1 is SGHRS and CDR2 is YFSETQ in the germline V gene. This CDR3 has 11 residues. With 0 bases removed from V and 7 bases from J, the gap between germline ends came to 5 bases. Here the CDR3 reads CASSLAGEQYF. CDR3 DNA: TGCGCCAGCAGCTTGGCTGGGGAGCAGTACTTC.

This clonotype appeared a few times. The V call is TRBV12-3 or TRBV12-4, the J call TRBJ2-1; 9 bases match TRBD1. V shed 6 bases, J shed 4 bases, and the junction held 4 bases outside the gene matches. This CDR3 is built from 14 residues. The CDR3: CASRLGQGYNEQFF. The CDR3 DNA reads as TGTGCCAGCAGACTCGGACAGGGGTACAATGAGCAGTTCTTC.

In this sample, this clonotype turned up a few times. The chain is built from TRBV11-2 and TRBJ2-2; 8 nucleotides line up with TRBD1. The CDR3 is made up of 12 amino acids. V gave up 6 bases and J gave up 7 bases; unmatched junction bases: 1. Germline V gene data show CDR1 as SGHAT and CDR2 as FQNNGV. CDR3 in amino acids: CASRQGVGELFF. The CDR3 nucleotides read TGTGCCAGCAGACAGGGGGTCGGGGAGCTGTTTTTT. The full variable domain, completed using reference TRBV11-2 and TRBJ2-2, is EAGVAQSPRYKIIEKRQSVAFWCNPISGHATLYWYQQILGQGPKLLIQFQNNGVVDDSQLPKDRFSAERLKGVDSTLKIQPAKLEDSAVYLCASRQGVGELFFGEGSRLTVL.

This clonotype has only a few counts. The rearrangement uses TRBV6-1 and TRBJ2-5; tentatively, D is TRBD1 (6 bases). The V end was cut by 6 bases, the J end by 0 bases, with 14 bases between. The CDR3 spans 15 residues. The germline V gene has CDR1 MNHNS and CDR2 SASEGT. The CDR3 loop reads CASSPKRGYQETQYF. Here the CDR3 DNA reads TGTGCCAGCAGCCCGAAAAGGGGGTACCAAGAGACCCAGTACTTC.

J is TRBJ1-1 and V is TRBV12-3 or TRBV12-4, with no clear D. The germline V and J ends were trimmed by 5 bases and 4 bases, with 14 bases remaining between them. This CDR3 contains 14 residues. CDR3 region: CASSPSRAGTEAFF. CDR3 coding DNA: TGTGCCAGCAGTCCCTCAAGGGCTGGCACTGAAGCTTTCTTT.

The chain links TRBV6-1 to TRBJ2-3, with a weak D call TRBD1 (6 bases). CDR3 length equals 16 residues. The ends were cut back, 5 bases at V and 0 bases at J, with 15 bases in the middle. CDR1 and CDR2 (germline): MNHNS, SASEGT. The CDR3 is CASSLRTAHSTDTQYF. The CDR3 DNA follows: TGTGCCAGCAGTCTCCGGACAGCTCATAGCACAGATACGCAGTATTTT.

This clonotype appeared a few times. The chain carries TRBV11-2 and TRBJ2-5, with D tentatively TRBD1 (6 bases). Germline V gene lookup returns CDR1 SGHAT and CDR2 FQNNGV. There are 13 residues in the CDR3. Deletions cut 6 bases from V and 4 bases from J, with 12 bases between. DNA for the CDR3: TGTGCCAGCAGTCGGGACATGGGAGAGACCCAGTACTTC. This codes for CASSRDMGETQYF.

This clonotype was seen a handful of times. This chain links TRBV28 with TRBJ2-3; possible D gene TRBD2, 6 bases. Trimming removed 6 bases from V and 7 bases from J, with 17 bases in between. Germline lookup yields CDR1 MDHEN and CDR2 SYDVKM. There are 14 residues in the CDR3. CDR3 in amino acids: CASRTSMPSNTQYF. CDR3 nucleotide sequence: TGTGCCAGCAGGACTAGTATGCCCTCAAATACGCAGTATTTT.

The table lists this clonotype with a few counts. The genes are TRBV20-1 and TRBJ1-6; 8 nucleotides align to TRBD1. V was pared by 3 bases and J by 6 bases, with 7 bases of the junction left unmatched. The V gene's germline CDR1 is DFQATT and CDR2 SNEGSKA (reference sequence). The CDR3 sequence is 15 residues long. CDR3 nucleotides: TGCAGTGCTAGTCGTCAGGGGGCCAGTAATTCACCCCTCCACTTT. Residues: CSASRQGASNSPLHF.

J is TRBJ2-3 and V is TRBV15; D is uncertain. Germline V gives CDR1 LNHNV, CDR2 YYDKDF (reference sequence). Trimming stripped 0 bases from V and 6 bases from J, with 7 bases between. The CDR3 sequence is 13 residues long. CDR3 region: CATSRDKLDTQYF. CDR3 coding DNA: TGTGCCACCAGCAGAGACAAGTTGGATACGCAGTATTTT. The variable domain in full, with the rest retrieved from reference TRBV15 and TRBJ2-3, is DAMVIQNPRYQVTQFGKPVTLSCSQTLNHNVMYWYQQKSSQAPKLLFHYYDKDFNNEADTPDNFQSRRPNTSFCFLDIRSPGLGDTAMYLCATSRDKLDTQYFGPGTRLTVL.

The chain joins TRBV7-9 to TRBJ2-1; D not resolved. The CDR3 spans 14 residues. Trimming took 3 bases from V and 8 from J, leaving 14 bases between them. CDR1 is SEHNR and CDR2 is FQNEAQ in the germline V gene (reference sequence). The CDR3 nucleotides read TGTGCCAGCAGCTTTTCCCCCACAATTGATGAGCAGTTCTTC. This encodes CASSFSPTIDEQFF.

In nucleotides, the CDR3 is TGTGCCAGCAGCCCACCGGACTATCAAGAGACCCAGTACTTC. As protein: CASSPPDYQETQYF. This chain uses TRBV12-3 or TRBV12-4 with TRBJ2-5; D is possibly TRBD2 (6 bases). The germline V and J ends were trimmed by 6 bases and 2 bases, with 13 bases remaining between them. The CDR3 runs 14 residues.